The clone carrying this T cell receptor (beta chain) was detected a few times. Its antigen is currently unknown. CDR3 length: 13 amino acids. V lost 1 base and J lost 5, with 8 bases in between. This entry comes from a study of identical twins. General study findings and limits: Excess twin sharing in beta out-of-frame sequences was weaker. In drawing conclusions, the study used cross-sectional statistical analysis and did not follow the same donors. Researchers reported excess low generation probability among twin-shared out-of-frame alpha sequences.

Template switching supplied a universal primer site; unique molecular identifiers were carried on the cDNA. Via MiXCR, TCRdb re-called the 5' RACE reads, giving one row per CDR3 protein. The data contain approximately 530,000 distinct CDR3 sequences, more than 20% of them singletons. This sample also belongs to another study, concerning yellow fever vaccine responses in identical twins.

Sequencing used CD4+ T cells sorted from blood. The genes are TRBV12-3 or TRBV12-4 and TRBJ1-2, with D unclear. The receptor's source is a woman aged 18 to 35 in good health. In nucleotides, the CDR3 is TGTGCCAGCAGTTTAGGACTGGGTTATGGCTACACCTTC. Its translation is CASSLGLGYGYTF.